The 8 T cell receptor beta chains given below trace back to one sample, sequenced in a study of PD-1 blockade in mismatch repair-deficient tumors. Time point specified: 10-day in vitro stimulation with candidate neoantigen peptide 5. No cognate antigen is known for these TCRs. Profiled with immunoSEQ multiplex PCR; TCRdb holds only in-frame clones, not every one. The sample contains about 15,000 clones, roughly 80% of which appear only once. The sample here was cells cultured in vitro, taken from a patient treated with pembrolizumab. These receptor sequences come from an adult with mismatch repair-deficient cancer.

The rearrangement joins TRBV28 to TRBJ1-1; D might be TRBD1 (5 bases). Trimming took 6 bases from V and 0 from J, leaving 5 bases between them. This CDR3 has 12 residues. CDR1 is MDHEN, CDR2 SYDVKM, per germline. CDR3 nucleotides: TGTGCCAGCAGGGACATGAACACTGAAGCTTTCTTT. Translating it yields CASRDMNTEAFF.

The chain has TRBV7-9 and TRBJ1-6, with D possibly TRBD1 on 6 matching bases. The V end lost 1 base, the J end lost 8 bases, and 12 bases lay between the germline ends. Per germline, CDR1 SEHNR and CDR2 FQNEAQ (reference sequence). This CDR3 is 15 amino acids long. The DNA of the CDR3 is TGTGCCAGCAGCTTAGAAGCGACAGGAGATTCACCCCTCCACTTT. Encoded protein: CASSLEATGDSPLHF.

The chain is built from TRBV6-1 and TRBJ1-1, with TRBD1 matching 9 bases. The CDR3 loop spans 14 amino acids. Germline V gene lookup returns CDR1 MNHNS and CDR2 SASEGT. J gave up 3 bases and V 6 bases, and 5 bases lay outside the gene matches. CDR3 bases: TGTGCCAGCAGGGAGGACAGGGGCTACACTGAAGCTTTCTTT. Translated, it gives CASREDRGYTEAFF.

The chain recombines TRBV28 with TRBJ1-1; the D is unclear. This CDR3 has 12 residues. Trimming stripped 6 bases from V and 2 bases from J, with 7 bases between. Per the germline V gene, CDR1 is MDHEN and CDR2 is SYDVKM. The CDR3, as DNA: TGTGCCAGCAGAACCTTTAACACTGAAGCTTTCTTT. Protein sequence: CASRTFNTEAFF.

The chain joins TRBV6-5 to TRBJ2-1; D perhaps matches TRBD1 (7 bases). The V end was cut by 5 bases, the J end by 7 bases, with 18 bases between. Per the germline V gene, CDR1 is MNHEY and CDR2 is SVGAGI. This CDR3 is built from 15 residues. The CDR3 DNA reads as TGTGCCAGCAGTAGCCGAGGGGGCGCGGGGAATGAGCAGTTCTTC. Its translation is CASSSRGGAGNEQFF.

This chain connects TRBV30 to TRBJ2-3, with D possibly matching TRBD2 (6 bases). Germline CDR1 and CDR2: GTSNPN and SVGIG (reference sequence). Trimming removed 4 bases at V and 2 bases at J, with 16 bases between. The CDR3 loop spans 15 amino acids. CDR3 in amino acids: CAWTGDSLYTDTQYF. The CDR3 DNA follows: TGTGCCTGGACCGGGGACTCACTCTACACAGATACGCAGTATTTT.

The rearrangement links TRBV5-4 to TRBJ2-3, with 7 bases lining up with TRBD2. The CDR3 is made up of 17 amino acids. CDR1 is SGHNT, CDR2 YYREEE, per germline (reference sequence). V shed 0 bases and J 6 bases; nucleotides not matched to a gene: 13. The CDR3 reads CASSLDGGREIADTQYF. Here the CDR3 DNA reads TGTGCCAGCAGCTTGGATGGTGGGAGGGAAATTGCGGATACGCAGTATTTT.

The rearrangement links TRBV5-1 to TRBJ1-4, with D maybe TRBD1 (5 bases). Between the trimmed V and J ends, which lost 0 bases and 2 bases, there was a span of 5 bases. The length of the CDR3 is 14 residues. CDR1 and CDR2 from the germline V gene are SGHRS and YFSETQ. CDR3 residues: CASSLGGTNEKLFF. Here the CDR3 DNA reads TGCGCCAGCAGCTTGGGGGGGACTAATGAAAAACTGTTTTTT.